This T cell receptor beta chain was observed in a study of T cell responses to AZD1222 COVID-19 vaccine. Study results and limitations: Close to half of all spike-specific TCRs reportedly target regions of the variants that are unmutated. Repertoires were obtained solely post-peak T cell response. Spike regions recognized by vaccine-associated CD4 TCRs spanned the protein, led by 160-218 and 743-854.

Profiling relied on immunoSEQ multiplex PCR, and the TCRdb table lists in-frame clones only, not all of them. Here the sample spans 110,000 or so clones, roughly 89% being singletons. Pooling of second doses given at about 4 or about 12 weeks was done. CDR1 and CDR2 from the germline V gene are SGHVS and FNYEAQ. The V segment lost 5 bases and the J segment 2 bases; nucleotides outside the gene matches: 7. This CDR3 region has 16 residues. Points on this clone: What it binds is not known.

The TCR was taken from an adult who received the AZD1222 COVID-19 vaccine. This chain links TRBV7-6 with TRBJ2-1; 9 bases match TRBD2. The sample consisted of peripheral blood, taken 28 days after the second AZD1222 dose. The CDR3 region has the DNA TGTGCCAGCAGCCTTACCAGCGGGAGGCCCTACAATGAGCAGTTCTTC. It is translated as CASSLTSGRPYNEQFF.